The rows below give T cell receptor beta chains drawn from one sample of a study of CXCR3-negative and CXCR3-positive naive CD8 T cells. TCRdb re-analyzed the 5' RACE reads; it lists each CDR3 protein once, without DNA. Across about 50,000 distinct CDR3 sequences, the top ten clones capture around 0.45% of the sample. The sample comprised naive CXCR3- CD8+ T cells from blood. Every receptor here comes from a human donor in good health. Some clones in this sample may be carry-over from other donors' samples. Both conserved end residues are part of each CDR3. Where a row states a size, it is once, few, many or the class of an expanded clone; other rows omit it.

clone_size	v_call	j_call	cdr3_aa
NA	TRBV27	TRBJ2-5	CASSGGQVRGAQYF
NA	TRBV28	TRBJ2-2	CASCPIGDTGELFF
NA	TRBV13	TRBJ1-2	CASSLAGTYGYTF
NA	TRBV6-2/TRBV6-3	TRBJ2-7	CASSYSHRVTYEQYF
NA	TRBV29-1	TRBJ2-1	CSVGGGQGAYNEQFF
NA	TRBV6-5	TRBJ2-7	CASSPQGTGEQYF
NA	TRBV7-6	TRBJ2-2	CASSLVQETGELFF
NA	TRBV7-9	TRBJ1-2	CASGFNGRPNYGYTF
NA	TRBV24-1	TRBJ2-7	CATSDSSLNEQYF
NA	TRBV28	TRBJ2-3	CASSFVAGGIDTQYF
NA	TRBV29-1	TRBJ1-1	CSVGFQGPRTEAFF
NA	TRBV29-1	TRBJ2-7	CSVRQGSSYEQYF
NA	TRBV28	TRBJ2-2	CASSSNGGDNTGELFF
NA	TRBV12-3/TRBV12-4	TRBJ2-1	CASSPSGLVGFF
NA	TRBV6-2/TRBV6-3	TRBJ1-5	CASSYSTAGGYDFQPQHF
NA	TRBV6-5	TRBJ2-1	CASSSLTSGKPNEQFF
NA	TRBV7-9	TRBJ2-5	CASRTTQETQYF
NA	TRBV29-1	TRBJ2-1	CSVGGGNEQFF
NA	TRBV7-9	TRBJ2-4	CASSPFSRGASAKNIQYF
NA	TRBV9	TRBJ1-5	CASSRDSNQPQHF
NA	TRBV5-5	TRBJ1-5	CASSTDRGYSNQPQHF
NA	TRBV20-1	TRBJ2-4	CSAHDQGGPKNIQYF
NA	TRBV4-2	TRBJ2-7	CASSTRLNSYEQYF
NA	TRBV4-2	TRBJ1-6	CASSQEGRLFNSPLHF
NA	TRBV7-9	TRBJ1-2	CASSLADDSYGYTF
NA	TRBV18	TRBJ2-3	CASSTSGTGLSTDTQYF
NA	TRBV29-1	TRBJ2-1	CSVEDREGKVGNEQFF
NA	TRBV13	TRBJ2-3	CASSLVGTSGSLSPDTQYF
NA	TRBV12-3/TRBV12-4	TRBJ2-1	CASSPVRAGNEQFF
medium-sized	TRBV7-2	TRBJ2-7	CASSPHGGGAPSSYEQYF
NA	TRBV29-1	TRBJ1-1	CSVDTGSEAFF
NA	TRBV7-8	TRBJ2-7	CASSLGDSSEQYF
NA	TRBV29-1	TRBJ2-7	CSVEAGAYEQYF
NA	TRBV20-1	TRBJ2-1	CSAWTSGDYNEQFF
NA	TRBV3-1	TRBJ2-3	CASSQDPSGGTSDTQYF
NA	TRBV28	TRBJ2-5	CASSPGLAGGESGETQYF
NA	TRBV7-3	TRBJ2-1	CASSNSGGLPPYNEQFF
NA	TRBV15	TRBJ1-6	CATSRDWSGADSPLHF
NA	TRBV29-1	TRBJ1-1	CSVERGGTEAFF
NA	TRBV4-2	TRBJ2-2	CASSQGGLAGTFEHRGAVF
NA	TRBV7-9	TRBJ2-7	CASSLSPIYEQYF
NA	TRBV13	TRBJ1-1	CASSLVGVTEAFF
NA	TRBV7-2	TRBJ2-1	CASSFGVWNEQFF
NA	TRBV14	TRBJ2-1	CASSQIDYEQFF
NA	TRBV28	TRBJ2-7	CASSLMGLHEQYF